A selection of T cell receptor beta chains follows, all from one sample in a study of shared clonotypes between healthy human individuals. Sequencing used immunoSEQ multiplex PCR; TCRdb keeps in-frame clones, though not all of them. Altogether over a million clones are present, roughly 75% being singletons, with the ten largest covering approximately 1.5%. The sequencing input was memory CD4+ T cells sorted from blood. The receptor set was obtained from a man aged 18 to 29 in good health. Both conserved end residues are part of each CDR3. The D gene is left open where the match is weak. Not every row has a clone size; where given, it reads once, few, many or a size class.

clone_size | j_call | v_call | d_call | cdr3_aa | cdr3_nt
- | TRBJ2-2 | TRBV7-8 | TRBD2 | CASSRDYPPPGMFF | TGTGCCAGCAGCCGGGACTATCCGCCCCCGGGGATGTTTTTT
- | TRBJ2-1 | TRBV10-3 | TRBD2 | CATTSGPSGGDNEQFF | TGTGCCACGACTAGCGGGCCTTCGGGGGGGGACAATGAGCAGTTCTTC
- | TRBJ2-1 | TRBV10-1 | - | CASSESPGREQFF | TGCGCCAGCAGTGAGTCGCCAGGGAGGGAGCAGTTCTTC
few | TRBJ2-5 | TRBV5-8 | TRBD2 | CASIRGGETQYF | TGTGCCAGCATCCGGGGGGGAGAGACCCAGTACTTC
once | TRBJ2-5 | TRBV19 | - | CASSGGGGETQYF | TGTGCCAGTAGTGGTGGAGGGGGAGAGACCCAGTACTTC
- | TRBJ2-3 | TRBV12-5 | - | CASGLGNTDTQYF | TGTGCTAGTGGTTTGGGGAACACAGATACGCAGTATTTT
- | TRBJ1-6 | TRBV19 | - | CASTPTGYGNSPLHF | TGTGCCAGTACTCCGACAGGTTACGGTAATTCACCCCTCCACTTT
- | TRBJ1-1 | TRBV5-8 | - | CASSLNTGKNTEAFF | TGTGCCAGCAGCTTGAATACAGGGAAGAACACTGAAGCTTTCTTT
- | TRBJ2-3 | TRBV4-1 | TRBD2 | CASSPTRTSGGSTDTQYF | TGCGCCAGCAGCCCAACCAGGACTAGCGGGGGTAGCACAGATACGCAGTATTTT
- | TRBJ2-7 | TRBV11-2 | - | CASSLGSGPYEQYF | TGTGCCAGCAGCTTAGGCTCGGGGCCCTACGAGCAGTACTTC
- | TRBJ2-1 | TRBV11-2 | - | CASSLRGRRIYNEQFF | TGTGCCAGCAGCTTAAGGGGCCGAAGAATCTACAATGAGCAGTTCTTC
- | TRBJ2-3 | TRBV19 | TRBD2 | CASSAELAGSADTQYF | TGTGCCAGTAGTGCAGAACTAGCGGGGAGCGCAGATACGCAGTATTTT
once | TRBJ2-5 | TRBV28 | TRBD1 | CASSMGQPTLAYF | TGTGCCAGCAGCATGGGACAGCCCACCCTGGCATACTTC
- | TRBJ1-1 | TRBV28 | - | CASSTARVGIGNTEAFF | TGTGCCAGCAGTACCGCCAGGGTCGGCATCGGGAACACTGAAGCTTTCTTT
few | TRBJ1-1 | TRBV18 | - | CASSPIEGTEAFF | TGTGCCAGCTCCCCGATTGAGGGCACTGAAGCTTTCTTT
- | TRBJ1-1 | TRBV6-5 | TRBD1 | CASRQTGGRTEAFF | TGTGCCAGCAGACAAACAGGGGGAAGAACTGAAGCTTTCTTT
- | TRBJ2-1 | TRBV7-2 | - | CASSLRLGEQFF | TGTGCCAGCAGCTTAAGGTTAGGAGAGCAGTTCTTC
- | TRBJ2-3 | TRBV2 | - | CASSDSASTDTQYF | TGTGCCAGCAGTGACAGCGCAAGCACAGATACGCAGTATTTT
once | TRBJ2-7 | TRBV19 | - | CASSLDGIASYEQYF | TGTGCCAGTAGTTTGGACGGTATCGCATCCTACGAGCAGTACTTC
- | TRBJ2-7 | TRBV4-1 | - | CASSLYAARSEQYF | TGCGCCAGCAGCCTCTATGCCGCCCGCTCCGAGCAGTACTTC
- | TRBJ1-6 | TRBV28 | - | CASFSHSLHF | TGTGCCAGCTTTAGCCACTCACTCCACTTT
once | TRBJ2-7 | TRBV5-1 | TRBD1 | CASSEDRGLAYEQYF | TGCGCCAGCAGCGAGGACAGGGGGCTAGCTTACGAGCAGTACTTC
few | TRBJ1-1 | TRBV14 | - | CASSLITFTGYTEAFF | TGTGCCAGCAGCCTGATTACGTTTACAGGTTACACTGAAGCTTTCTTT
- | TRBJ1-1 | TRBV29-1 | - | CSVSGRMNTEAFF | TGCAGCGTGTCGGGACGGATGAACACTGAAGCTTTCTTT
- | TRBJ2-5 | TRBV2 | TRBD2 | CASSDKRGLETQYF | TGTGCCAGCAGTGACAAGCGGGGGTTGGAGACCCAGTACTTC
- | TRBJ2-1 | TRBV14 | TRBD2 | CASSQDTLAGGREQFF | TGTGCCAGCAGCCAAGATACACTAGCGGGCGGTCGGGAGCAGTTCTTC
- | TRBJ2-3 | TRBV18 | TRBD2 | CASSPGRGGTTDTQYF | TGTGCCAGCTCACCGGGACGGGGGGGCACCACAGATACGCAGTATTTT
- | TRBJ2-6 | TRBV4-3 | - | CASSQGSVSGANVLTF | TGCGCCAGCAGCCAAGGATCAGTCTCTGGGGCCAACGTCCTGACTTTC
- | TRBJ2-2 | TRBV2 | TRBD1 | CASKQGLENTGELFF | TGTGCCAGCAAACAGGGGTTAGAGAACACCGGGGAGCTGTTTTTT
- | TRBJ2-1 | TRBV7-2 | TRBD2 | CASSSGLAAYNEQFF | TGTGCCAGCAGCTCGGGACTAGCGGCCTACAATGAGCAGTTCTTC
- | TRBJ2-3 | TRBV6-1 | TRBD2 | CASSKRESLADTQYF | TGTGCCAGCAGCAAGCGGGAGAGCCTGGCAGATACGCAGTATTTT
once | TRBJ2-7 | TRBV15 | TRBD2 | CATSRGGGNSYEQYF | TGTGCCACCAGCAGAGGCGGGGGTAACTCCTACGAGCAGTACTTC
- | TRBJ1-6 | TRBV6-1 | - | CASSARSPYNSPLHF | TGTGCCAGCAGTGCTCGATCTCCCTATAATTCACCCCTCCACTTT
- | TRBJ2-5 | TRBV9 | TRBD2 | CASSVGSGIYQETQYF | TGTGCCAGCAGCGTAGGTAGCGGGATCTACCAAGAGACCCAGTACTTC
once | TRBJ1-1 | TRBV5-4 | TRBD1 | CASSSVDRSNTEAFF | TGTGCCAGCAGCTCAGTGGACAGGTCCAACACTGAAGCTTTCTTT
- | TRBJ2-6 | TRBV18 | - | CASSPGDSGANVLTF | TGTGCCAGCTCACCGGGCGACTCTGGGGCCAACGTCCTGACTTTC
- | TRBJ1-5 | TRBV6-1 | TRBD1 | CASQTGGFNQPQHF | TGTGCCAGCCAGACAGGGGGCTTCAATCAGCCCCAGCATTTT
- | TRBJ2-2 | TRBV7-2 | TRBD2 | CASSQLAGRITGELFF | TGTGCCAGCAGCCAGCTAGCGGGCCGGATCACCGGGGAGCTGTTTTTT
many | TRBJ2-1 | TRBV19 | TRBD2 | CASSVAGGRNEQFF | TGTGCCAGTAGTGTAGCGGGAGGGCGGAATGAGCAGTTCTTC
- | TRBJ2-3 | TRBV19 | - | CASSIPGSADTQYF | TGTGCCAGTAGTATACCCGGGAGTGCAGATACGCAGTATTTT
- | TRBJ2-7 | TRBV6-1 | - | CASSDKTGKSLHEQYF | TGTGCCAGCAGTGATAAAACCGGGAAGAGCCTCCACGAGCAGTACTTC
- | TRBJ1-1 | TRBV10-3 | TRBD1 | CASGGGGDTEAFF | TGTGCCTCAGGGGGGGGAGGTGACACTGAAGCTTTCTTT
few | TRBJ2-7 | TRBV5-6 | - | CASSRGSSEQYF | TGTGCCAGCAGCAGGGGGTCGAGCGAGCAGTACTTC
once | TRBJ1-2 | TRBV10-2 | TRBD1 | CASSEGRGRYGYTF | TGCGCCAGCAGTGAGGGCAGGGGGCGTTATGGCTACACCTTC
- | TRBJ2-3 | TRBV5-5 | - | CASSLEWGADTQYF | TGTGCCAGCAGCTTGGAGTGGGGGGCAGATACGCAGTATTTT
- | TRBJ1-4 | TRBV7-6 | - | CASSPTQGSGGEKLFF | TGTGCCAGCAGCCCTACCCAGGGGTCGGGGGGTGAAAAACTGTTTTTT
- | TRBJ2-2 | TRBV6-5 | - | CASSYSRWTGELFF | TGTGCCAGCAGTTACTCGAGATGGACCGGGGAGCTGTTTTTT
few | TRBJ2-2 | TRBV9 | - | CASSVSGLGTGELFF | TGTGCCAGCAGCGTATCAGGGCTAGGCACCGGGGAGCTGTTTTTT
- | TRBJ2-7 | TRBV11-2 | - | CASSSTTRGANEQYF | TGTGCCAGCAGCTCAACGACCCGGGGGGCCAACGAGCAGTACTTC
- | TRBJ2-7 | TRBV18 | TRBD1 | CASSTRQGPYEQYF | TGTGCCAGCTCAACTCGACAGGGACCCTACGAGCAGTACTTC
- | TRBJ2-5 | TRBV6-6 | - | CASSSAGRPETQYF | TGTGCCAGCAGTTCCGCGGGAAGGCCGGAGACCCAGTACTTC
- | TRBJ1-1 | TRBV2 | TRBD1 | CAHGQGVNTEAFF | TGTGCCCATGGACAGGGCGTGAACACTGAAGCTTTCTTT
once | TRBJ2-3 | TRBV10-3 | TRBD2 | CAISESIRGGPDTQYF | TGTGCCATCAGTGAGTCCATACGGGGGGGGCCAGATACGCAGTATTTT
- | TRBJ2-3 | TRBV7-6 | - | CASSSLTHRDSTQYF | TGTGCCAGCAGCTCGCTAACCCACAGGGATAGTACGCAGTATTTT
once | TRBJ1-4 | TRBV11-2 | - | CASSFQGATNEKLFF | TGTGCCAGCAGCTTCCAGGGAGCTACTAATGAAAAACTGTTTTTT
- | TRBJ2-7 | TRBV29-1 | - | CSVGEGYYEQYF | TGCAGCGTTGGGGAAGGGTACTACGAGCAGTACTTC
- | TRBJ1-2 | TRBV19 | - | CASSISTVYGYTF | TGTGCCAGTAGTATATCTACGGTCTATGGCTACACCTTC
- | TRBJ1-1 | TRBV18 | - | CASSPKTVRNTEAFF | TGTGCCAGCTCACCTAAGACAGTCCGGAACACTGAAGCTTTCTTT
- | TRBJ1-2 | TRBV6-5 | TRBD1 | CASFPRQGGYGYTF | TGTGCCAGCTTCCCCCGACAGGGGGGGTATGGCTACACCTTC